This section outlines one TCR beta chain sequence together with its context. Clones were read by immunoSEQ multiplex PCR, and TCRdb kept only the in-frame ones, dropping some. The sample lists some 120,000 clones, around 90% occurring once. The data were obtained in a study of blood T cell repertoires in COVID-19. As for the study in general: Sources were T cells, B-cell-depleted T cells, or PBMCs; the material itself was cDNA or gDNA.

This CDR3 region has 12 residues. The germline V and J ends were trimmed by 6 bases and 7 bases, with 7 bases remaining between them. Per the germline V gene, CDR1 is MNHEY and CDR2 is SMNVEV (reference sequence). The gene calls are TRBV27 and TRBJ1-6; TRBD1 is a possible D gene (5 bases). The sequence was obtained from a human donor in a cohort sampled during active COVID-19. Sequenced sample: peripheral blood. CDR3: CASSRQNSPLHF. The CDR3 coding sequence is TGTGCCAGCAGCAGACAGAATTCACCCCTCCACTTT.